The following is a T cell receptor beta chain sequence with its context. The data derive from a study of blood T cell repertoires in COVID-19. Germline V gives CDR1 SGHTA, CDR2 FQGNSA. The CDR3 has 15 residues. V was pared by 4 bases and J by 9 bases, with 7 bases of the junction left unmatched. Profiling relied on immunoSEQ multiplex PCR, and the TCRdb table lists in-frame clones only, not all of them. The sample contains tens of thousands of clones, around 76% of which appear only once. Sequenced sample: peripheral blood. The V gene is TRBV7-2, the J gene TRBJ1-6; 9 positions agree with TRBD1. This TCR was sampled from a human donor in a cohort sampled during active COVID-19. The CDR3 DNA follows: TGTGCCAGCAGCTCGCGGGGACAGGGCGCTTCACCCCTCCACTTT. This codes for CASSSRGQGASPLHF.